These 11 T cell receptor beta chains originate from one sample sequenced in a study of T cell responses to AZD1222 COVID-19 vaccine. TCRdb's table, derived via immunoSEQ multiplex PCR, lists solely in-frame clones and lacks some. The sample shows 150,000 to 200,000 clones, approximately 94% of them seen only once. The sample here was peripheral blood, taken on day 0 of AZD1222 vaccination. Every receptor here comes from an adult in good health.

V and J are TRBV24-1 and TRBJ1-1, with 8 positions matching TRBD1. Trimming took 7 bases from V and 2 from J; bases not matched to a gene: 5. Germline CDR1 is KGHDR and CDR2 is SFDVKD. This CDR3 has 14 residues. Here the CDR3 DNA reads TGTGCCACCAGACAGACAGGGGTCAACACTGAAGCTTTCTTT. As protein: CATRQTGVNTEAFF.

The chain employs TRBV15 and TRBJ1-5; D ambiguous. The germline CDR1 and CDR2 sequences are LNHNV and YYDKDF (reference sequence). Trimming left V 7 bases short and J 7 bases short, with 17 bases between. This CDR3 comprises 14 residues. In DNA form, the CDR3 reads TGTGCCACCACCGCGCCTGGGGTGAGCCAGCCCCAGCATTTT. This translates into CATTAPGVSQPQHF.

The chain has TRBV28 and TRBJ2-3; D is undetermined. The V end lost 2 bases, the J end lost 2 bases, and 11 bases lay between the germline ends. This CDR3 comprises 15 residues. From germline, CDR1 is MDHEN and CDR2 SYDVKM. The CDR3 region is CASSLAVKDTDTQYF. Written as DNA, the CDR3 is TGTGCCAGCAGTTTAGCGGTAAAGGACACAGATACGCAGTATTTT. Complete variable domain (other parts from reference TRBV28 and TRBJ2-3): DVKVTQSSRYLVKRTGEKVFLECVQDMDHENMFWYRQDPGLGLRLIYFSYDVKMKEKGDIPEGYSVSREKKERFSLILESASTNQTSMYLCASSLAVKDTDTQYFGPGTRLTVL.

On this clone: This may be a read error, as it is one base from a much larger clone. The V and J genes are TRBV27 and TRBJ2-7; D possibly corresponds to TRBD1 (6 bases). The CDR3 has 13 amino acids. Germline-derived CDR1 and CDR2 are MNHEY and SMNVEV (reference sequence). V lost 3 bases, J lost 0 bases, and 6 bases lay in between. Written as DNA, the CDR3 is TGTGCCAGCAGTTTGACAGGCTCCTACGAGCAGTACTTC. Translated, it gives CASSLTGSYEQYF.

The V call is TRBV18, the J call TRBJ2-3, with TRBD2 identical over 11 bases. The V segment lost 2 bases and the J segment 2 bases; nucleotides outside the gene matches: 3. Germline V gene data show CDR1 as KGHSH and CDR2 as LQKENI. The CDR3 has 16 amino acids. DNA of the CDR3: TGTGCCAGCTCACCAAGACTAGCGGGGAACACAGATACGCAGTATTTT. This encodes CASSPRLAGNTDTQYF.

The genes are TRBV6-4 and TRBJ2-3; 10 bases align to TRBD2. Per the germline V gene, CDR1 is MRHNA and CDR2 is SNTAGT. The CDR3 is 16 amino acids. V lost 5 bases and J lost 3; bases outside the gene matches: 8. CDR3 in DNA: TGTGCCAGCAGTTGGACTAGCGGAGGGGAGACAGATACGCAGTATTTT. Protein sequence: CASSWTSGGETDTQYF.

The chain couples TRBV5-4 to TRBJ1-5; the D gene is possibly TRBD1 (5 bases). The CDR3 is made up of 15 amino acids. Germline V gene sequence: CDR1 SGHNT, CDR2 YYREEE (reference sequence). Deletions cut 0 bases from V and 1 base from J, with 8 bases between. CDR3 region: CASSLGGASNQPQHF. As DNA, the CDR3 is TGTGCCAGCAGCTTGGGAGGGGCGAGCAATCAGCCCCAGCATTTT.

The chain links TRBV12-3 or TRBV12-4 to TRBJ2-5; the match to TRBD2 covers 9 bases. V shed 8 bases, J shed 5 bases, and the junction held 6 bases outside the gene matches. The CDR3 sequence is 13 residues long. DNA of the CDR3: TGTGCCAGCGTGCGGGGGGGCGCGGAGACCCAGTACTTC. Translating gives CASVRGGAETQYF.

The V call is TRBV4-1, the J call TRBJ1-3; a possible D gene is TRBD1 (5 bases). Germline loops: CDR1 MGHRA, CDR2 YSYEKL. The length of the CDR3 is 15 residues. V dropped 1 base and J dropped 2 bases, with 9 bases sitting between them. The CDR3 DNA reads as TGCGCCAGCAGCCAAGGAACAGGTGCTGGAAACACCATATATTTT. Encoded protein: CASSQGTGAGNTIYF.

J is TRBJ1-4 and V is TRBV28, with a possible D match to TRBD1 (6 bases). This CDR3 contains 12 residues. CDR1 MDHEN and CDR2 SYDVKM come from the germline V gene. The ends were cut back, 3 bases at V and 7 bases at J, with 6 bases in the middle. CDR3 in DNA: TGTGCCAGCAGTTTCAGGGGTGAAAAACTGTTTTTT. This encodes CASSFRGEKLFF.

The rearrangement uses TRBV27 and TRBJ2-2, with TRBD1 matching 7 bases. Germline trimming cut 5 bases from V and 2 bases from J; bases unmatched to any gene: 5. The germline V gene encodes CDR1 MNHEY and CDR2 SMNVEV (reference sequence). CDR3 size: 15 residues. CDR3 in amino acids: CASSTRDRNTGELFF. The DNA of the CDR3 is TGTGCCAGCAGTACGAGGGACAGAAACACCGGGGAGCTGTTTTTT.